This TCR beta chain was captured in a study of shared clonotypes between healthy human individuals. Donors included only healthy HIV-negative adults lacking recent acute infections or vaccinations. Notes on this clone: Its antigen is undetermined.

The germline CDR1 and CDR2 sequences are SGHRS and YFSETQ. The CDR3 runs 16 residues. V shed 4 bases, J shed 8 bases, and the junction held 14 bases outside the gene matches. Points from the study as a whole: Rarefaction exposed incomplete sorted-subset sequencing despite large depth. Sampling was confined to blood; repertoires within tissues likely differ. Few donors restricted represented genetic and exposure-history diversity.

This table comes from immunoSEQ multiplex PCR, and its TCRdb copy is limited to in-frame clones, with some not included. The data contain some 1.4 million clones, roughly 97% of them singletons. Sequenced material: naive CD4+ T cells sorted from blood. Specified subset: CD45RA+ positively selected. This sequence was found in a man aged 30 to 45 in good health. The rearrangement links TRBV5-1 to TRBJ1-4; the match to TRBD1 covers 7 bases. The CDR3 sequence is CASSLLGQAGGEKLFF. For the CDR3, the DNA is TGCGCCAGCAGCCTATTAGGACAGGCCGGGGGGGAAAAACTGTTTTTT.